Presented here are 29 T cell receptor beta chains from one specimen sequenced in a study of blood T cell repertoires in COVID-19. Profiling relied on immunoSEQ multiplex PCR, and the TCRdb table lists in-frame clones only, not all of them. The sample has about 88,000 clones, roughly 90% seen once; the top ten hold around 1.6%. Sequenced input: peripheral blood. The origin of the receptors is a man aged 60 to 75 with acute or convalescent COVID-19.

The chain recombines TRBV6-5 with TRBJ2-1; 9 bases line up with TRBD2. This CDR3 spans 16 amino acids. Germline V CDR1 and CDR2: MNHEY, SVGAGI. With 2 bases clipped from V and 7 bases from J, the junction kept 9 bases outside the gene matches. The CDR3 bases are TGTGCCAGCAGTTACACTCAGGGACTAGCCTTAAATGAGCAGTTCTTC. Its protein product is CASSYTQGLALNEQFF.

J is TRBJ2-1 and V is TRBV11-3; maybe TRBD2 (5 bases). The V gene lost 1 base and the J gene lost 2 bases, with 12 bases spanning the gap. Per germline, CDR1 SGHNT and CDR2 YENEEA. There are 16 residues in the CDR3. CDR3: CASSLGGGLTYNEQFF. In DNA form, the CDR3 reads TGTGCCAGCAGCTTAGGAGGAGGACTGACCTACAATGAGCAGTTCTTC. Full variable domain (remainder filled in from reference TRBV11-3 and TRBJ2-1): EAGVVQSPRYKIIEKKQPVAFWCNPISGHNTLYWYLQNLGQGPELLIRYENEEAVDDSQLPKDRFSAERLKGVDSTLKIQPAELGDSAVYLCASSLGGGLTYNEQFFGPGTRLTVL.

V gene TRBV11-2 combines with J gene TRBJ2-5, with 9 positions matching TRBD2. The germline V gene encodes CDR1 SGHAT and CDR2 FQNNGV. Trimming took 4 bases from V and 5 from J; bases not matched to a gene: 17. The CDR3 is made up of 18 amino acids. This CDR3 is CASSSPLARRGRGETQYF. The DNA for the CDR3 is TGTGCCAGCAGCTCGCCCCTCGCCCGGCGCGGGAGGGGCGAGACCCAGTACTTC.

The rearrangement uses TRBV6-5 and TRBJ1-4; the D gene is possibly TRBD1 (6 bases). Trimming took off 6 bases at V and 7 bases at J, with 15 bases between the two ends. From germline, CDR1 is MNHEY and CDR2 SVGAGI. This CDR3 spans 14 amino acids. CDR3 protein: CASRPTGRAEKLFF. The CDR3 bases are TGTGCCAGCAGGCCCACAGGGCGGGCTGAAAAACTGTTTTTT.

This chain joins TRBV9 and TRBJ1-1; D not certain. The V gene's germline CDR1 is SGDLS and CDR2 YYNGEE. CDR3 length: 13 residues. V was cut by 0 bases and J by 9 bases, with 12 bases left in between. CDR3 region: CASSVGGSAQAFF. The CDR3 bases are TGTGCCAGCAGCGTAGGAGGGTCAGCCCAAGCTTTCTTT.

The V gene is TRBV15, the J gene TRBJ1-5; 9 bases line up with TRBD1. The junction had 4 bases not matched to a gene; V was cut back by 7 bases and J by 0 bases. Germline CDR1 is LNHNV and CDR2 is YYDKDF (reference sequence). The CDR3 consists of 15 residues. CDR3 bases: TGTGCCACCAACCCGACAGGGGGTAGCAATCAGCCCCAGCATTTT. It is translated as CATNPTGGSNQPQHF.

The genes are TRBV5-6 and TRBJ2-7, with TRBD2 as a possible D gene (6 bases). The CDR3 extends over 15 amino acids. From germline, CDR1 is SGHDT and CDR2 YYEEEE. Between the trimmed V and J ends, which lost 0 bases and 3 bases, there was a span of 13 bases. In DNA form, the CDR3 reads TGTGCCAGCAGCTTGGACCCGGGGGATCTCTACGAGCAGTACTTC. Its protein product is CASSLDPGDLYEQYF.

This chain links TRBV19 with TRBJ1-2; 10 bases match TRBD1. Trimming took 0 bases from V and 2 from J; bases not matched to a gene: 6. Germline loops: CDR1 LNHDA, CDR2 SQIVND (reference sequence). The CDR3 loop spans 17 amino acids. The chain's CDR3 is CASSIDVSTGGNYGYTF. CDR3 nucleotides: TGTGCCAGTAGTATAGATGTATCGACAGGGGGCAACTATGGCTACACCTTC.

The V call is TRBV11-3, the J call TRBJ1-2; weak D call: TRBD1 (5 bases). The germline V gene has CDR1 SGHNT and CDR2 YENEEA. The CDR3 covers 13 residues. V shed 5 bases and J shed 4 bases, with 11 bases lying between them. The CDR3 sequence: CASSAGFSYGYTF. Written as DNA, the CDR3 is TGTGCCAGCAGCGCAGGGTTTTCCTATGGCTACACCTTC.

This chain joins TRBV2 and TRBJ1-1; D unclear. From germline, CDR1 is SNHLY and CDR2 FYNNEI. Trimming took off 4 bases at V and 6 bases at J, with 12 bases between the two ends. The CDR3 runs 13 residues. The CDR3 DNA reads TGTGCCAGCAGTGTGCAGGAGAGGGCTGAAGCTTTCTTT. This codes for CASSVQERAEAFF.

The V and J genes are TRBV25-1 and TRBJ2-7, with TRBD1 matching 10 bases. Germline CDR1 reads MGHDK; CDR2 reads SYGVNS. The CDR3 sequence is 17 residues long. Trimming cost V 1 base and J 7 bases; bases outside gene matches: 13. The CDR3 is CASSESKWGTGASEQYF. The CDR3 DNA reads as TGTGCCAGCAGTGAATCGAAGTGGGGGACAGGGGCCTCAGAGCAGTACTTC.

The rearrangement joins TRBV4-2 to TRBJ2-2; D may be TRBD1 (5 bases). The V gene's germline CDR1 is LGHNA and CDR2 YNFKEQ. This CDR3 spans 15 amino acids. Trimming stripped 2 bases from V and 4 bases from J, with 11 bases between. CDR3 bases: TGTGCCAGCAGCCAATACCAGGGTGGCACCGGGGAGCTGTTTTTT. Its protein is CASSQYQGGTGELFF.

The chain couples TRBV19 to TRBJ2-1; D possibly corresponds to TRBD1 (5 bases). Trimming cost V 3 bases and J 2 bases, with 11 bases left between them. The CDR3 covers 15 residues. Germline V gene data show CDR1 as LNHDA and CDR2 as SQIVND (reference sequence). CDR3 amino acids: CASSIRQSPYNEQFF. CDR3 nucleotide sequence: TGTGCCAGTAGTATCCGACAGAGCCCCTACAATGAGCAGTTCTTC.

V usage is TRBV6-1 and J usage is TRBJ2-1; D gene ambiguous. The CDR3 covers 15 residues. CDR1 MNHNS and CDR2 SASEGT come from the germline V gene. V was trimmed by 2 bases and J by 4 bases, leaving 12 bases between them. CDR3 protein: CASSELETTYNEQFF. The CDR3 coding sequence is TGTGCCAGCAGTGAACTTGAGACAACTTACAATGAGCAGTTCTTC.

This clone was detected a few times. The rearrangement joins TRBV4-2 to TRBJ2-5; TRBD1 matches 9 bases. The CDR3 loop spans 15 amino acids. The germline gives CDR1 LGHNA, CDR2 YNFKEQ. With V trimmed by 0 bases and J by 5 bases, 4 bases remained unmatched. This CDR3 is CASSQDRTGEETQYF. CDR3 nucleotides: TGTGCCAGCAGCCAAGATAGGACAGGGGAGGAGACCCAGTACTTC.

The chain uses TRBV15 and TRBJ2-1, with D uncertain. Germline V gene lookup returns CDR1 LNHNV and CDR2 YYDKDF (reference sequence). The CDR3 runs to 13 residues. V lost 5 bases, J lost 8 bases, and 13 bases lay in between. CDR3 residues: CATSLLSVDEQFF. The CDR3 DNA reads as TGTGCCACCAGCCTTTTGTCCGTTGATGAGCAGTTCTTC. The full variable domain, completed using reference TRBV15 and TRBJ2-1, is DAMVIQNPRYQVTQFGKPVTLSCSQTLNHNVMYWYQQKSSQAPKLLFHYYDKDFNNEADTPDNFQSRRPNTSFCFLDIRSPGLGDTAMYLCATSLLSVDEQFFGPGTRLTVL.

The chain couples TRBV3-1 (or the pseudogene TRBV3-2) to TRBJ1-1; D is perhaps TRBD1 (6 bases). Germline loops: CDR1 LGHDT, CDR2 YNNKEL (reference sequence). The CDR3 sequence is 14 residues long. Trimming took off 1 base at V and 3 bases at J, with 9 bases between the two ends. The CDR3 DNA reads TGTGCCAGCAGCCAAGTACAGGGATACACTGAAGCTTTCTTT. It yields the protein CASSQVQGYTEAFF.

The rearrangement joins TRBV28 to TRBJ2-7; 9 bases are shared with TRBD1. This CDR3 is built from 15 residues. After removal of 5 bases from V and 3 bases from J, the junction contained 8 bases not matched to a gene. Per the germline V gene, CDR1 is MDHEN and CDR2 is SYDVKM. The CDR3 sequence is CASSPQDRGLYEQYF. CDR3 DNA sequence: TGTGCCAGCAGTCCTCAGGACAGGGGACTCTACGAGCAGTACTTC.

The chain couples TRBV5-6 to TRBJ2-1, with 7 bases aligning to TRBD1. The germline V gene encodes CDR1 SGHDT and CDR2 YYEEEE. The CDR3 is 17 amino acids. The trim removed 4 bases at V and 10 bases at J, leaving 20 bases unmatched. CDR3 bases: TGTGCCAGCAGCATCTGGGACAGCAGCATTCCCGCTGGGGAGCAGTTCTTC. Residues: CASSIWDSSIPAGEQFF.

The chain carries TRBV18 and TRBJ1-1; D is ambiguous. Germline values: CDR1 KGHSH, CDR2 LQKENI. This CDR3 spans 13 amino acids. V lost 0 bases and J 7 bases, leaving 9 bases between the germline ends. CDR3 nucleotide sequence: TGTGCCAGCTCACCACCGGGAGACGGTGAAGCTTTCTTT. It codes for CASSPPGDGEAFF.

The chain has TRBV6-2 or TRBV6-3 and TRBJ2-7, with 13 bases that match TRBD2. This CDR3 has 15 residues. CDR1 and CDR2 (germline): MNHEY, SVGEGT. V gave up 4 bases and J gave up 0 bases; unmatched junction bases: 0. The CDR3 nucleotides read TGTGCCAGCAGTTGGACTAGCGGGAGCTCCTACGAGCAGTACTTC. Encoded protein: CASSWTSGSSYEQYF.

J is TRBJ1-5 and V is TRBV5-1; a possible D gene is TRBD1 (5 bases). Trimming left V 0 bases short and J 5 bases short, with 12 bases between. CDR1 is SGHRS and CDR2 is YFSETQ in the germline V gene. This CDR3 comprises 15 residues. In nucleotides, the CDR3 is TGCGCCAGCAGCTTGGAGGCTGGGGCTGATCAGCCCCAGCATTTT. It specifies CASSLEAGADQPQHF.

The chain combines TRBV7-8 with TRBJ1-5, with unresolved D. V shed 2 bases and J shed 2 bases, with 7 bases lying between them. The CDR3 consists of 14 residues. Germline V gene sequence: CDR1 SGHVS, CDR2 FQNEAQ. The CDR3 DNA follows: TGTGCCAGCAGCTTAAGTGAGGGCAATCAGCCCCAGCATTTT. This gives the protein CASSLSEGNQPQHF.

The chain links TRBV6-5 to TRBJ1-3, with D maybe TRBD1 (6 bases). The V end was cut by 6 bases, the J end by 2 bases, with 14 bases between. Germline CDR1 is MNHEY and CDR2 is SVGAGI. This CDR3 is 15 amino acids long. The CDR3 coding sequence is TGTGCCAGCAGCCTACAGGGTGACACTGGAAACACCATATATTTT. Protein: CASSLQGDTGNTIYF.

The chain employs TRBV6-2 or TRBV6-3 and TRBJ2-2; 7 bases are shared with TRBD2. Trimming at V came to 4 bases and at J to 3 bases, leaving 14 bases not matched to a gene. Germline CDR1 reads MNHEY; CDR2 reads SVGEGT. The CDR3 runs to 18 residues. Here the CDR3 reads CASSLGGTDRYYTGELFF. DNA for the CDR3: TGTGCCAGCAGTTTGGGGGGGACGGACCGCTACTACACCGGGGAGCTGTTTTTT.

The V call is TRBV5-1, the J call TRBJ1-1, with 7 bases fitting TRBD1. The CDR3 is 16 amino acids. With V trimmed by 1 base and J by 0 bases, 6 bases remained unmatched. Germline CDR1 is SGHRS and CDR2 is YFSETQ. The CDR3 spells CASSLSTGVVNTEAFF. The CDR3 DNA sequence: TGCGCCAGCAGCTTGAGTACAGGGGTCGTGAACACTGAAGCTTTCTTT.

This chain connects TRBV5-1 to TRBJ2-2; D is unclear. Trimming left V 4 bases short and J 7 bases short, with 11 bases between. Germline V gene lookup returns CDR1 SGHRS and CDR2 YFSETQ. The CDR3 runs to 13 residues. The CDR3 sequence is CASSARQDGELFF. CDR3 DNA: TGCGCCAGCAGCGCACGGCAGGACGGGGAGCTGTTTTTT. The full variable domain, rest sourced from reference TRBV5-1 and TRBJ2-2, is KAGVTQTPRYLIKTRGQQVTLSCSPISGHRSVSWYQQTPGQGLQFLFEYFSETQRNKGNFPGRFSGRQFSNSRSEMNVSTLELGDSALYLCASSARQDGELFFGEGSRLTVL.

The CDR3 DNA is TGTGCCAGCAGTTCGGGCGGGGTAGTCCCCCACAATGAGCAGTTCTTC. It translates to CASSSGGVVPHNEQFF. J is TRBJ2-1 and V is TRBV6-2 or TRBV6-3; D perhaps matches TRBD2 (6 bases). V dropped 4 bases and J dropped 5 bases, with 18 bases sitting between them. The germline V gene has CDR1 MNHEY and CDR2 SVGEGT. There are 16 residues in the CDR3.

The chain links TRBV7-3 to TRBJ2-1, with 10 nucleotides matching TRBD2. The germline V gene has CDR1 SGHTA and CDR2 FQGTGA. V lost 2 bases, J lost 6 bases, and 10 bases stayed unmatched. This CDR3 region has 17 residues. In nucleotides, the CDR3 is TGTGCCAGCAGCTTAGGGCTAGCGGGAGCGGAAGTCAATGAGCAGTTCTTC. Its translation: CASSLGLAGAEVNEQFF.